The subject of this entry is one T cell receptor (beta chain). This entry is derived from a study of CD8 T cells in Susac syndrome. The authors sequenced TCR beta from blood CD8+ and CD4+ T cells. The multiple sclerosis control group was made up of treatment-naive patients with stable or active relapsing-remitting disease. Negative magnetic isolation gave CD8+ and CD4+ cells; FACS enriched CD8+ TEMRA. Random hexamers were used to reverse transcribe 0.5 to 1 ug of RNA. A multiplex approach, immunoSEQ multiplex PCR, amplified TCR beta CDR3 across 54 Vbeta and 13 Jbeta. MiXCR was run by TCRdb on the immunoSEQ multiplex PCR reads, yielding one entry per CDR3 protein. In the table there are 150,000 to 200,000 distinct CDR3 sequences, approximately 93% of which are singletons. This CDR3 region has 13 residues. The ends were cut back, 3 bases at V and 3 bases at J, with 6 bases in the middle.

The sample taken for sequencing was CD4+ T cells from PBMCs. The sequence was collected from a human donor with multiple sclerosis. The V gene is TRBV12-3 or TRBV12-4, the J gene TRBJ1-5; possible D gene TRBD1, 5 bases. CDR3 nucleotide sequence: TGTGCCAGCAGTTTTGGGGCCAATCAGCCCCAGCATTTT. Encoded protein: CASSFGANQPQHF.